One sample yielded the 27 T cell receptor beta chains listed below, sequenced in a study of CD8 T cells in ankylosing spondylitis (TCRdb year 2017). Broad study findings and their caveats: Blood from ankylosing spondylitis patients appeared to be characterized by a TCR beta motif made up of several highly homologous amino acid variants.

Library preparation employed 5' RACE. The instrument given in TCRdb is Illumina HiSeq 2500. The public reads were quality trimmed at Q25 with fastp and then assembled into clones with MiXCR by TCRdb, keeping productive beta chains. Every CDR3 protein is listed once, alongside the most common genes and DNA of its rows. This sample comprises fewer than 550,000 distinct CDR3 sequences, approximately 5% of them detected only once. The ten largest clones add up to roughly 3.3% of the sample. The antigens for these receptors are not known. The specimen was blood, either unsorted or a sorted T cell fraction (not recorded which). The source is a male donor with ankylosing spondylitis.

This clonotype was detected many times. The genes are TRBV6-1 and TRBJ2-2, with D possibly matching TRBD2 (6 bases). Trimming took off 8 bases at V and 7 bases at J, with 17 bases between the two ends. This CDR3 is built from 14 residues. Per germline, CDR1 MNHNS and CDR2 SASEGT. CDR3 coding DNA: TGTGCCAGCCGAATGACCCGGGAGATCGGGGAGCTGTTTTTT. Encoded protein: CASRMTREIGELFF.

This clonotype was counted at least ten times. V gene TRBV5-1 combines with J gene TRBJ1-1; D is possibly TRBD1 (5 bases). The CDR3 sequence is 12 residues long. Per the germline V gene, CDR1 is SGHRS and CDR2 is YFSETQ. Trimming took 0 bases from V and 8 from J, leaving 8 bases between them. The CDR3 here is CASSLVEGEAFF. CDR3 nucleotides: TGCGCCAGCAGCTTGGTCGAGGGGGAAGCTTTCTTT.

Only a few counts were recorded for this clonotype. The CDR3: CATSRDRDRRRVINTGELFF. The CDR3 DNA is TGTGCCACCAGCAGAGACCGGGACAGGCGACGGGTAATTAACACCGGGGAGCTGTTTTTT. The chain combines TRBV15 with TRBJ2-2; 8 nucleotides agree with TRBD1. V trimming: 0 bases; J trimming: 2 bases; junction bases outside the gene matches: 14. CDR3 length equals 20 residues. From germline, CDR1 is LNHNV and CDR2 YYDKDF (reference sequence).

This clonotype was seen at least ten times. The chain recombines TRBV6-6 with TRBJ2-3; possible D gene TRBD1, 6 bases. The germline V gene has CDR1 MNHNY and CDR2 SVGAGI (reference sequence). The CDR3 has 11 amino acids. The V gene lost 5 bases and the J gene lost 6 bases, with 6 bases spanning the gap. CDR3 sequence reads: CASSTGDTQYF. For the CDR3, the DNA is TGTGCCAGCAGTACAGGGGATACGCAGTATTTT.

This chain connects TRBV28 to TRBJ2-1; 9 bases align to TRBD2. CDR3 length: 19 residues. J lost 0 bases, V lost 8 bases, and 17 bases had no gene match. Germline V gene sequence: CDR1 MDHEN, CDR2 SYDVKM. CDR3 protein: CASLLGAGGSLRSYNEQFF. DNA of the CDR3: TGTGCCAGCCTTCTTGGAGCGGGAGGCTCCCTTCGCTCCTACAATGAGCAGTTCTTC.

The V gene is TRBV10-3, the J gene TRBJ2-1; D is possibly TRBD1 or TRBD2 (5 bases each). The CDR3 runs to 13 residues. V was pared by 8 bases and J by 7 bases, with 15 bases between. The germline V gene has CDR1 ENHRY and CDR2 SYGVKD. The CDR3 spells CAILRDHGNEQFF. For the CDR3, the DNA is TGTGCCATCCTCCGGGACCATGGGAATGAGCAGTTCTTC.

This clonotype was observed many times. The rearrangement joins TRBV7-9 to TRBJ2-7; the D gene is possibly TRBD1 (6 bases). This CDR3 is 15 amino acids long. CDR1 and CDR2 (germline): SEHNR, FQNEAQ (reference sequence). V lost 5 bases and J lost 2, with 16 bases in between. CDR3 amino acids: CASSPPLSGAYEQYF. CDR3 sequence (DNA): TGTGCCAGCAGCCCCCCCTTGTCAGGGGCCTACGAGCAGTACTTC.

This clonotype has at least ten counts. The chain combines TRBV27 with TRBJ2-7; D unresolved. In germline, CDR1 is MNHEY, CDR2 SMNVEV (reference sequence). This CDR3 is 10 amino acids long. V was trimmed by 6 bases and J by 3 bases, leaving 3 bases between them. The chain's CDR3 is CASRHYEQYF. The CDR3 coding sequence is TGTGCCAGCAGACACTACGAGCAGTACTTC.

This clonotype was found many times. The chain joins TRBV20-1 to TRBJ2-7, with D unresolved. Germline V gene lookup returns CDR1 DFQATT and CDR2 SNEGSKA (reference sequence). Between the trimmed V and J ends, which lost 5 bases and 6 bases, there was a span of 11 bases. CDR3 length: 11 residues. The CDR3 spells CSAGRLAEQYF. CDR3 sequence (DNA): TGCAGTGCTGGCAGGCTGGCCGAGCAGTACTTC.

In its sample, this clonotype was seen many times. CDR3 in DNA: TGCAGTGCTAGACCCGCGGCGGTAAACATTCAGTACTTC. It translates to CSARPAAVNIQYF. The genes are TRBV20-1 and TRBJ2-4; D is unresolved. Deletions cut 2 bases from V and 6 bases from J, with 11 bases between. Germline assignment: CDR1 DFQATT and CDR2 SNEGSKA (reference sequence). The CDR3 loop spans 13 amino acids.

This clonotype was seen many times. This chain uses TRBV11-2 with TRBJ1-4; possible D gene TRBD1, 6 bases. Germline CDR1 is SGHAT and CDR2 is FQNNGV. CDR3 length equals 15 residues. V was shortened by 4 bases and J by 5 bases, with 14 bases between the two germline ends. CDR3 loop: CASSYRGQGNEKLFF. CDR3 in DNA: TGTGCCAGCAGCTACCGAGGGCAGGGGAATGAAAAACTGTTTTTT.

This clonotype occurred many times. This rearrangement joins TRBV7-2 to TRBJ2-3, with D unclear. The CDR3 contains 12 residues. The V end lost 5 bases, the J end lost 6 bases, and 9 bases lay between the germline ends. The germline V gene encodes CDR1 SGHTA and CDR2 FQGNSA. The chain's CDR3 is CASSPLWDTQYF. The CDR3 nucleotides are TGTGCCAGCAGCCCGCTATGGGATACGCAGTATTTT.

This clonotype was observed many times. J is TRBJ2-3 and V is TRBV24-1, with TRBD2 matching over 7 bases. Germline-derived CDR1 and CDR2 are KGHDR and SFDVKD. The junction had 11 bases not matched to a gene; V was cut back by 4 bases and J by 2 bases. CDR3 length: 17 residues. CDR3 nucleotides: TGTGCCACCAGTGACCCGGGGAGGGGCGGTTCCACAGATACGCAGTATTTT. This encodes CATSDPGRGGSTDTQYF.

This clonotype has ten or more counts. J is TRBJ2-7 and V is TRBV29-1; D uncertain. The CDR3 covers 12 residues. Trimming shortened V by 0 bases and J by 3 bases, and 6 bases separated the two germline ends. Germline assignment: CDR1 SQVTM and CDR2 ANQGSEA. The CDR3 region has the DNA TGCAGCGTTGAAGAGGGTGGCTACGAGCAGTACTTC. This translates into CSVEEGGYEQYF.

This clonotype was observed a handful of times. The rearrangement joins TRBV5-1 to TRBJ1-1; 7 bases line up with TRBD1. Losses at the gene ends were 0 bases for V and 10 bases for J; bases not matched to a gene: 9. Germline CDR1 and CDR2: SGHRS and YFSETQ. This CDR3 comprises 14 residues. The chain's CDR3 is CASSLGQGGNGAFF. CDR3 nucleotides: TGCGCCAGCAGCTTGGGGCAGGGGGGAAACGGAGCTTTCTTT.

In its sample, this clonotype was seen many times. The gene calls are TRBV18 and TRBJ2-1; the match to TRBD1 covers 9 bases. CDR3 length: 14 amino acids. Germline V gives CDR1 KGHSH, CDR2 LQKENI. Trimming at V came to 6 bases and at J to 10 bases, leaving 10 bases not matched to a gene. The DNA of the CDR3 is TGTGCCAGCTCCCCGGGACAGGGCTTTATCGAGCAGTTCTTC. Its protein is CASSPGQGFIEQFF.

This clonotype was seen repeatedly, ten times or more. The V gene is TRBV12-3 or TRBV12-4, the J gene TRBJ1-2; the D is unclear. The CDR3 spans 12 residues. The V gene lost 6 bases and the J gene lost 7 bases, with 12 bases spanning the gap. In DNA form, the CDR3 reads TGTGCCAGCAGCCCAGGACCTTTTGGCTACACCTTC. It is translated as CASSPGPFGYTF.

This clonotype was seen ten or more times. Compared with germline, one end of the junction differs, possibly owing to a read error. CDR3 sequence reads: CVLGTERNTGELFF. The CDR3 DNA sequence: TGCGTTTTGGGGACAGAGAGGAACACCGGGGAGCTGTTTTTT. The chain links TRBV7-9 to TRBJ2-2, with 7 bases aligning to TRBD1. CDR3 length: 14 amino acids. Per the germline V gene, CDR1 is SEHNR and CDR2 is FQNEAQ (reference sequence).

The genes are TRBV18 and TRBJ2-7, with 8 bases lining up with TRBD2. CDR1 and CDR2 (germline): KGHSH, LQKENI. CDR3 length: 20 amino acids. V lost 6 bases, J lost 4 bases, and 26 bases stayed unmatched. CDR3 nucleotides: TGTGCCAGCTCGCCCCGTCGGGTAGGCAGACAACAGCGGGAGATGTACGAGCAGTACTTC. Protein: CASSPRRVGRQQREMYEQYF.

This clonotype has a count of ten or more. The rearrangement links TRBV24-1 to TRBJ2-2; 7 nucleotides align to TRBD2. The CDR3 length is 14 residues. With 9 bases clipped from V and 4 bases from J, the junction kept 7 bases outside the gene matches. CDR1 and CDR2 from the germline V gene are KGHDR and SFDVKD. CDR3 loop: CATQPGGGTGELFF. The CDR3 DNA is TGTGCCACCCAGCCGGGAGGCGGCACCGGGGAGCTGTTTTTT.

This clonotype was found many times. The V call is TRBV9, the J call TRBJ2-1, with 16 nucleotides matching TRBD2. CDR1 SGDLS and CDR2 YYNGEE come from the germline V gene. The J segment lost 5 bases and the V segment lost 4 bases, leaving 9 bases of the junction unmatched. This CDR3 is 18 amino acids long. The CDR3 coding sequence is TGTGCCAGCAGCCCCTTGGGACTAGCGGGGGGGCCTAACAATGAGCAGTTCTTC. Amino acids: CASSPLGLAGGPNNEQFF.

This clonotype was picked up many times. This rearrangement joins TRBV5-1 to TRBJ2-7; tentative D call: TRBD2 (5 bases). In germline, CDR1 is SGHRS, CDR2 YFSETQ. CDR3 length: 14 amino acids. Trimming pared 4 bases from V and 0 bases from J, leaving 11 bases between. In DNA form, the CDR3 reads TGCGCCAGCAGCCACTGGACTGACTCCTACGAGCAGTACTTC. Protein: CASSHWTDSYEQYF.

J is TRBJ1-2 and V is TRBV9, with a weak D call TRBD1 (5 bases). The CDR3 consists of 15 residues. The germline gives CDR1 SGDLS, CDR2 YYNGEE. The V end lost 0 bases, the J end lost 5 bases, and 14 bases lay between the germline ends. CDR3 DNA sequence: TGTGCCAGCAGCGTAGACTCCCGGGGACTATATGGCTACACCTTC. It encodes CASSVDSRGLYGYTF. Variable domain in full (rest from reference TRBV9 and TRBJ1-2): DSGVTQTPKHLITATGQRVTLRCSPRSGDLSVYWYQQSLDQGLQFLIQYYNGEERAKGNILERFSAQQFPDLHSELNLSSLELGDSALYFCASSVDSRGLYGYTFGSGTRLTVV.

This clonotype was seen ten or more times. The chain recombines TRBV4-3 with TRBJ1-1; tentative D call: TRBD1 (6 bases). Germline-derived CDR1 and CDR2 are LGHNA and YSLEER. CDR3 length: 14 residues. Between the trimmed V and J ends, which lost 2 bases and 9 bases, there was a span of 16 bases. The CDR3 reads CASSQSELGGKAFF. The CDR3 DNA is TGCGCCAGCAGCCAATCCGAGCTAGGGGGGAAAGCTTTCTTT.

This clonotype has just a few counts. V gene TRBV6-2 or TRBV6-3 combines with J gene TRBJ2-5; 14 positions agree with TRBD2. CDR1 MNHEY and CDR2 SVGEGT come from the germline V gene. This CDR3 contains 17 residues. V was clipped by 1 base and J by 4 bases; unmatched bases: 5. The DNA of the CDR3 is TGTGCCAGCAGTTACTGGGGACTAGCGGGAGTCGGAGAGACCCAGTACTTC. As protein: CASSYWGLAGVGETQYF.

This clonotype was seen many times. The chain joins TRBV4-3 to TRBJ2-1, with 9 nucleotides matching TRBD1. This CDR3 has 15 amino acids. CDR1 and CDR2 (germline): LGHNA, YSLEER. Trimming removed 3 bases from V and 5 bases from J; junction bases left unmatched: 5. CDR3 loop: CASSQQDRGDNEQFF. The CDR3 nucleotides are TGCGCCAGCAGCCAGCAAGACAGGGGGGACAATGAGCAGTTCTTC.

This clonotype was recorded at least ten times. The CDR3 spells CASSSWREGGSEQFF. The CDR3 nucleotides are TGTGCCAGCAGTTCATGGCGGGAGGGGGGTAGTGAGCAGTTCTTC. V usage is TRBV27 and J usage is TRBJ2-1, with 9 bases aligning to TRBD2. The length of the CDR3 is 15 residues. Germline-derived CDR1 and CDR2 are MNHEY and SMNVEV (reference sequence). Trimming removed 4 bases from V and 9 bases from J; junction bases left unmatched: 10.